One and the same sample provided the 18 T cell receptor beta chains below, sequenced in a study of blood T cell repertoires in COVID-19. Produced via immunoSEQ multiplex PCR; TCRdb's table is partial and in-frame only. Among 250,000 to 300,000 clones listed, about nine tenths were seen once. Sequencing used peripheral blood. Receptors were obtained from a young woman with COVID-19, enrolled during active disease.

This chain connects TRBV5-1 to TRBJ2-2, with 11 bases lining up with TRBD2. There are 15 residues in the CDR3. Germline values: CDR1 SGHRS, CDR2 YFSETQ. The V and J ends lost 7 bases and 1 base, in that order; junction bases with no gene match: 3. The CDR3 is CASAGTSGNTGELFF. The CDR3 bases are TGCGCCAGCGCCGGGACTAGCGGGAACACCGGGGAGCTGTTTTTT.

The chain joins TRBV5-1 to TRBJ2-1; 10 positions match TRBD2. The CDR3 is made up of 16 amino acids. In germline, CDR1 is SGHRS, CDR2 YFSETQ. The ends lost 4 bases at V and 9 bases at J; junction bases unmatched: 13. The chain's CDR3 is CASSVTGTSDRSEQFF. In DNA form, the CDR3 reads TGCGCCAGCAGCGTGACCGGGACTAGCGATAGGAGTGAGCAGTTCTTC.

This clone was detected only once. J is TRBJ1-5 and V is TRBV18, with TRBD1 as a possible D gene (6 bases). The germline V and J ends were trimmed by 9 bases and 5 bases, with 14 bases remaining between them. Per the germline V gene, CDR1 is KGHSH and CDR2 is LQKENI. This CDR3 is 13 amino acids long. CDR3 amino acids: CASSAGGDQPQHF. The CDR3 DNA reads TGTGCCAGTTCCGCGGGGGGCGATCAGCCCCAGCATTTT.

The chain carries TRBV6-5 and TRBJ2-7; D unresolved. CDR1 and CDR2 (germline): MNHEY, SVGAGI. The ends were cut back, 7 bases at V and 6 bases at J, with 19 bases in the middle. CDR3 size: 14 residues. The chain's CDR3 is CASTTGTLRTEQYF. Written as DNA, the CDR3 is TGTGCCAGCACCACGGGTACATTGAGAACCGAGCAGTACTTC.

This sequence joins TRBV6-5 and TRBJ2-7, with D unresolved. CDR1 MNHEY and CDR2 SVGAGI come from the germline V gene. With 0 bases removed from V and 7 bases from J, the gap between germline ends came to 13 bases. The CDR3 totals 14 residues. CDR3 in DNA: TGTGCCAGCAGTTACTCCACAGCTTCCCCGGAGCAGTACTTC. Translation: CASSYSTASPEQYF.

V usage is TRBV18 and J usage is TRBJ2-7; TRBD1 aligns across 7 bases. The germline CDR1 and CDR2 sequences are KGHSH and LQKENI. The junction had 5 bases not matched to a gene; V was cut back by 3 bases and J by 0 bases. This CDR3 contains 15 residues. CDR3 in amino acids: CASSPGSGGSYEQYF. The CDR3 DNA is TGTGCCAGCTCACCCGGTTCAGGGGGCTCCTACGAGCAGTACTTC.

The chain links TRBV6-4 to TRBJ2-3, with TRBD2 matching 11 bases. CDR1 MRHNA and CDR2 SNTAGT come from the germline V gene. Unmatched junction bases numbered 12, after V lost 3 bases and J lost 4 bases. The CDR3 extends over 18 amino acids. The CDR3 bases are TGTGCCAGCAGTGAGAGGTTAATAGCGGGGGGGCGGGCAGATACGCAGTATTTT. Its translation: CASSERLIAGGRADTQYF.

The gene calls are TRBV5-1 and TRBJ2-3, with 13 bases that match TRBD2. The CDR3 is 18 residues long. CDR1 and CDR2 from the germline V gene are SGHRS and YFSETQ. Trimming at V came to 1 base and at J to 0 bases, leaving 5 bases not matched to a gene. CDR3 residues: CASSLSLAGGLSTDTQYF. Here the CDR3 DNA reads TGCGCCAGCAGCTTGTCACTAGCGGGGGGGCTTAGCACAGATACGCAGTATTTT.

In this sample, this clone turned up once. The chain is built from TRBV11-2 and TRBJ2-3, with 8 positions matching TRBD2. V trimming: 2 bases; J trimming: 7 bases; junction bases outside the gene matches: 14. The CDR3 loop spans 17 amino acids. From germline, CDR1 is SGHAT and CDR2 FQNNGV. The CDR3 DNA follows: TGTGCCAGCAGCTTACCACCCCTCGGCCGGGGGGGACATACGCAGTATTTT. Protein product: CASSLPPLGRGGHTQYF.

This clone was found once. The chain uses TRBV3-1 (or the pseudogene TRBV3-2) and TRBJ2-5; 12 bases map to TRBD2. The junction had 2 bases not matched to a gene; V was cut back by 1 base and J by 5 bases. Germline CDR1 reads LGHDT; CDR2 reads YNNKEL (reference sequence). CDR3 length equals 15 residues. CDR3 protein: CASSQASGGVETQYF. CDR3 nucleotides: TGTGCCAGCAGCCAAGCTAGCGGGGGGGTCGAGACCCAGTACTTC.

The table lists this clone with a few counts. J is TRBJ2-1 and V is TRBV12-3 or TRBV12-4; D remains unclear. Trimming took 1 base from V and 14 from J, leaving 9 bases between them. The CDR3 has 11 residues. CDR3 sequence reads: CASSLGQDEFF. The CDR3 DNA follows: TGTGCCAGCAGTTTAGGTCAGGATGAGTTCTTC.

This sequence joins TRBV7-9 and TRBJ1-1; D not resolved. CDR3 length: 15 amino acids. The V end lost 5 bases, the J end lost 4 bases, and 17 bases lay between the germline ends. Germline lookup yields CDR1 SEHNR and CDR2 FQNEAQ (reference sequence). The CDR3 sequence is CASSTGWRSGTEAFF. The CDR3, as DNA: TGTGCCAGCAGCACGGGTTGGAGGTCGGGCACTGAAGCTTTCTTT.

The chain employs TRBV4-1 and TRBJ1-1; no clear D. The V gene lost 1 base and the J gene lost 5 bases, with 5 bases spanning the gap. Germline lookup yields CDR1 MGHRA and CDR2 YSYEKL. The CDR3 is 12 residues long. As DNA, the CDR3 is TGCGCCAGCAGCCAAGGGAGGACTGAAGCTTTCTTT. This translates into CASSQGRTEAFF.

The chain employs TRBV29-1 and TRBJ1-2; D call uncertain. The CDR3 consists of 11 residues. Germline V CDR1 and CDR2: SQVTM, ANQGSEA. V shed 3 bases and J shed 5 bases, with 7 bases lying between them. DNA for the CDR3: TGCAGCGTTGATCCAGGTTATGGCTACACCTTC. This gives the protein CSVDPGYGYTF.

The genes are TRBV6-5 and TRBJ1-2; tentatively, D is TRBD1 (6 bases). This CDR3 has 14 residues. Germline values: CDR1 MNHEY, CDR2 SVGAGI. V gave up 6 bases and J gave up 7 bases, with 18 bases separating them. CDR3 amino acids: CASRQAAGEGGYTF. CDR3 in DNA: TGTGCCAGCAGACAGGCGGCAGGGGAGGGTGGCTACACCTTC.

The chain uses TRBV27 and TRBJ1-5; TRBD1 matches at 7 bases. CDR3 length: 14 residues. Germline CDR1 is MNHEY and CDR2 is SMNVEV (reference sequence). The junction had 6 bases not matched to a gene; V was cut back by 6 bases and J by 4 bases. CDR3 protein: CASSQTGKNQPQHF. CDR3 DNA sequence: TGTGCCAGCAGCCAGACAGGGAAAAATCAGCCCCAGCATTTT.

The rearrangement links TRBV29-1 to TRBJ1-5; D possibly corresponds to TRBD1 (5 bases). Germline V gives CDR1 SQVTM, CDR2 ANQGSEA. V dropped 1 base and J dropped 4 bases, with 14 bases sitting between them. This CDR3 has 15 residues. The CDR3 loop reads CSVEVAPGGNQPQHF. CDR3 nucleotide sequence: TGCAGCGTTGAAGTGGCCCCGGGGGGGAATCAGCCCCAGCATTTT. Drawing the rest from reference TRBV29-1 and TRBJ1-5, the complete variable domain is SAVISQKPSRDICQRGTSLTIQCQVDSQVTMMFWYRQQPGQSLTLIATANQGSEATYESGFVIDKFPISRPNLTFSTLTVSNMSPEDSSIYLCSVEVAPGGNQPQHFGDGTRLSIL.

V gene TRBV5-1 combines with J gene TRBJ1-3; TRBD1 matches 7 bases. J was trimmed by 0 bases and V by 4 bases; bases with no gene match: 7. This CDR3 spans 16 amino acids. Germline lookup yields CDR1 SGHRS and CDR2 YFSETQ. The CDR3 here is CASSATGSHSGNTIYF. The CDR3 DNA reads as TGCGCCAGCAGCGCGACAGGGTCTCACTCTGGAAACACCATATATTTT.